There are many counts of the clone carrying this T cell receptor (beta chain). This specimen belongs to a study of T-cell memory formation after mild COVID-19. Overall study: Each donor largely had its own TCR clusters.

Libraries for TCRalpha and TCRbeta carried sample barcodes and unique molecular identifiers via 5'RACE. MiXCR was run by TCRdb on the 5' RACE reads, yielding one entry per CDR3 protein. The sample carries 340,000 or so distinct CDR3 sequences, around 13% recorded once. This CDR3 has 15 amino acids. Trimming left V 0 bases short and J 1 base short, with 7 bases between. Germline CDR1 LGHNA, CDR2 YNFKEQ. The sequenced sample was PBMCs or a T cell subset sorted from them (not recorded which). The chain carries TRBV4-2 and TRBJ2-1; no firm D call. The clonotype originates from a man aged 18 to 30 who had mild COVID-19 (a few samples of this study predate the infection). Cell type and time point are not known. The CDR3 loop reads CASSQELLSYNEQFF. The CDR3 DNA follows: TGTGCCAGCAGCCAAGAGCTGCTATCCTACAATGAGCAGTTCTTC.